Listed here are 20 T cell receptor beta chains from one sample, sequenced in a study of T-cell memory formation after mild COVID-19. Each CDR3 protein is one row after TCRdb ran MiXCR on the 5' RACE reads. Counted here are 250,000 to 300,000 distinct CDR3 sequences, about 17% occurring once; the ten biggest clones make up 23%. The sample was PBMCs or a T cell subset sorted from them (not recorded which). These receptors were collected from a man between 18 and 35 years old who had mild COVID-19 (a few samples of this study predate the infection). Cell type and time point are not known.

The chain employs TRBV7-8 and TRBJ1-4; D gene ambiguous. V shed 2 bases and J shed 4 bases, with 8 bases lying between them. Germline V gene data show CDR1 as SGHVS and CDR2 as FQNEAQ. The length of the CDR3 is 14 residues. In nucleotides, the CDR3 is TGTGCCAGCAGCTTATATGAGTTTAATGAAAAACTGTTTTTT. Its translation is CASSLYEFNEKLFF.

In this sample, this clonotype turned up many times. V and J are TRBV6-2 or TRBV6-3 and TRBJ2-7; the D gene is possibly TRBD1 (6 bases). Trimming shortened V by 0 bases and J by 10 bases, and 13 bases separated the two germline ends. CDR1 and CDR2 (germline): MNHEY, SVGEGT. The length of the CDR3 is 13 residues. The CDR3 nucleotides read TGTGCCAGCAGTTACTCGCAGGGGCGACCACAGTACGTC. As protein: CASSYSQGRPQYV.

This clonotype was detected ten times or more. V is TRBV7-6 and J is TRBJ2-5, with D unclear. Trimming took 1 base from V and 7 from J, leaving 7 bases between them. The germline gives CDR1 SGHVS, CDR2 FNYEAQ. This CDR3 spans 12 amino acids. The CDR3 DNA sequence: TGTGCCAGCAGCTTAGAATATAGGACCCAGTACTTC. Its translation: CASSLEYRTQYF.

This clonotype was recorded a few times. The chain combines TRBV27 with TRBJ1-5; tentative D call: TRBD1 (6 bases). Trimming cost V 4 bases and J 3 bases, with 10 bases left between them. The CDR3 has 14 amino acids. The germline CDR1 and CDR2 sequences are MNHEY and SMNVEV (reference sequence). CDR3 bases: TGTGCCAGCAGTTCGGACAGAGACAATCAGCCCCAGCATTTT. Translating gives CASSSDRDNQPQHF.

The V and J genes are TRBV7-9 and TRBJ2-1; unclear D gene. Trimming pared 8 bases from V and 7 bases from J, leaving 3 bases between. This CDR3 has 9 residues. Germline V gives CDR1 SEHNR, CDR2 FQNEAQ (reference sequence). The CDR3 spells CASENEQFF. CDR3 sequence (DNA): TGTGCCAGCGAGAATGAGCAGTTCTTC.

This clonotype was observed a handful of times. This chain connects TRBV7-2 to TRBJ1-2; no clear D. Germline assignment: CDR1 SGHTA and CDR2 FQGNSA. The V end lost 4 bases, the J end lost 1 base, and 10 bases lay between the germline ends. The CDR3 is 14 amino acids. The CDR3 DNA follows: TGTGCCAGCAGCTCGCAGGCCCTTAACTATGGCTACACCTTC. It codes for CASSSQALNYGYTF.

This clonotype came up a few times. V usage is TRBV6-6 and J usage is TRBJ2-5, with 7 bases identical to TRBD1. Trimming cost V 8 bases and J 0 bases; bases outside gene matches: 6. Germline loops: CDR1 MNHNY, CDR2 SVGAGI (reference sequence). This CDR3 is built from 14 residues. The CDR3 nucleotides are TGTGCCAGCGGCGAGGACAGGTACCAAGAGACCCAGTACTTC. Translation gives CASGEDRYQETQYF.

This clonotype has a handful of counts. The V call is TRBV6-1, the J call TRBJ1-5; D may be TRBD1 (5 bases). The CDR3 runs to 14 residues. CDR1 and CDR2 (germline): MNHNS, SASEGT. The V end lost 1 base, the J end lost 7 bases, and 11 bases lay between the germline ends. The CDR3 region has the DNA TGTGCCAGCAGTGAAGGTGGGGGGATCCAGCCCCAGCATTTT. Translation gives CASSEGGGIQPQHF.

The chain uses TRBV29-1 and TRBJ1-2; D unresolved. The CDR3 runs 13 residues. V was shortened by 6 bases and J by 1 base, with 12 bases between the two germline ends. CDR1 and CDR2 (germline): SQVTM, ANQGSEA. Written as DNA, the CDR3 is TGCAGCGTCTTTTTGACGGATAACTATGGCTACACCTTC. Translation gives CSVFLTDNYGYTF.

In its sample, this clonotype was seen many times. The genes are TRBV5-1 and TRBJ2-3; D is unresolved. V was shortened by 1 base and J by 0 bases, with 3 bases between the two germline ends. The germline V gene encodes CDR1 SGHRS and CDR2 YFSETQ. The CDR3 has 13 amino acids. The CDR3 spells CASSLISTDTQYF. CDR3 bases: TGCGCCAGCAGCTTGATAAGCACAGATACGCAGTATTTT.

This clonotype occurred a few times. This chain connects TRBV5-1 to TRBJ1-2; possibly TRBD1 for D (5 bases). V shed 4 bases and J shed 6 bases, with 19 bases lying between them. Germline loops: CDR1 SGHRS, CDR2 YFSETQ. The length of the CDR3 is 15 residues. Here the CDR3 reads CASSGGKGLWDGYTF. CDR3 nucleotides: TGCGCCAGCAGCGGAGGCAAGGGGCTATGGGATGGCTACACCTTC.

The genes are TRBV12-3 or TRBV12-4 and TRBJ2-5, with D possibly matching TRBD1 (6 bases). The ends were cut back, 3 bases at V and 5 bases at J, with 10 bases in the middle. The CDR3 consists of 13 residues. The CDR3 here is CASSFGGPETQYF. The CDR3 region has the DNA TGTGCCAGCAGTTTTGGGGGCCCCGAGACCCAGTACTTC.

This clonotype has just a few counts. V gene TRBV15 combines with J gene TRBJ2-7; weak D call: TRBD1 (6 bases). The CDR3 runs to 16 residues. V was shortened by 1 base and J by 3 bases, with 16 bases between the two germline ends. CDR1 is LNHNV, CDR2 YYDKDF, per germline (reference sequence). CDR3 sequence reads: CATSRGLTGSHYEQYF. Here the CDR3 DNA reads TGTGCCACCAGCAGAGGGCTAACAGGGAGCCACTACGAGCAGTACTTC. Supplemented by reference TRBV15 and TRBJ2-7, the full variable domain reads DAMVIQNPRYQVTQFGKPVTLSCSQTLNHNVMYWYQQKSSQAPKLLFHYYDKDFNNEADTPDNFQSRRPNTSFCFLDIRSPGLGDTAMYLCATSRGLTGSHYEQYFGPGTRLTVT.

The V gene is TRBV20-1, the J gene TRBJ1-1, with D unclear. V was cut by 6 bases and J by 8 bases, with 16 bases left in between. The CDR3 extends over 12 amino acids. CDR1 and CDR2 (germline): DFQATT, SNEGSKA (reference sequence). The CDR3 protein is CSARHSSGEAFF. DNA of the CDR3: TGCAGTGCCAGACACTCCTCGGGGGAAGCTTTCTTT.

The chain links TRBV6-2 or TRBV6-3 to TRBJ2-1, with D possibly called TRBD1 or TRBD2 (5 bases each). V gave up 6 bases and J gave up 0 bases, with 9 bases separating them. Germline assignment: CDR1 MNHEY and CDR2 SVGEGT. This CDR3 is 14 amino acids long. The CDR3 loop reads CASRGTSSYNEQFF. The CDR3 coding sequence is TGTGCCAGCAGGGGGACGAGCTCCTACAATGAGCAGTTCTTC.

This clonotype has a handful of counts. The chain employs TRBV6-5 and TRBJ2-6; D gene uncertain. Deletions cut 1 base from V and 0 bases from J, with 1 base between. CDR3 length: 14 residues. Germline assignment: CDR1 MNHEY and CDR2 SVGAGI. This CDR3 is CASSYYSGANVLTF. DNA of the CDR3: TGTGCCAGCAGTTACTACTCTGGGGCCAACGTCCTGACTTTC.

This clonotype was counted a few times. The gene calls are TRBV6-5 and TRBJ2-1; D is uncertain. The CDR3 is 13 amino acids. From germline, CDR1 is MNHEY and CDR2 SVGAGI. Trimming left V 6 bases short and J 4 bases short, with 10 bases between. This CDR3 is CASRPDAYNEQFF. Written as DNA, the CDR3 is TGTGCCAGCAGGCCCGACGCGTACAATGAGCAGTTCTTC.

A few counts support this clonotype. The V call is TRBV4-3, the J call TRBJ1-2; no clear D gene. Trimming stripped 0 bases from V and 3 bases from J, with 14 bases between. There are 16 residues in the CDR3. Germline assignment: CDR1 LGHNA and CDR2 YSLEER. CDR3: CASSQEASEGDYGYTF. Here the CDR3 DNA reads TGCGCCAGCAGCCAAGAGGCCTCGGAGGGTGACTATGGCTACACCTTC.

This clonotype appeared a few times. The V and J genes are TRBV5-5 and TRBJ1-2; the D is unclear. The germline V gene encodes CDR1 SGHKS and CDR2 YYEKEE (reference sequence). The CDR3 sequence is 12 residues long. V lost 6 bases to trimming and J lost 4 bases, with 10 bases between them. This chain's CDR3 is CASTQEGYGYTF. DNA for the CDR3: TGTGCCAGCACCCAGGAGGGCTATGGCTACACCTTC. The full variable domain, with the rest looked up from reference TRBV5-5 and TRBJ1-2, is DAGVTQSPTHLIKTRGQQVTLRCSPISGHKSVSWYQQVLGQGPQFIFQYYEKEERGRGNFPDRFSARQFPNYSSELNVNALLLGDSALYLCASTQEGYGYTFGSGTRLTVV.

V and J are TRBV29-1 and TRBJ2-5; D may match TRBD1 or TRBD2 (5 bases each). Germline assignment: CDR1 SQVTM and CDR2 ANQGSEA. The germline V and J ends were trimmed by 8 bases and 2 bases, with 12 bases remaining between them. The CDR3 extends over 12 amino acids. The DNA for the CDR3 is TGCAGCTGGGACGAGTCTCAAGAGACCCAGTACTTC. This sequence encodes CSWDESQETQYF.